This entry features one T cell receptor (beta chain) sequence. Antigen: not known. The data were obtained in a study of PD-1 blockade in mismatch repair-deficient tumors. Every patient had mismatch repair deficiency by PCR or immunohistochemistry. TCRdb's table, derived via immunoSEQ multiplex PCR, lists solely in-frame clones and lacks some. Seen here are tens of thousands of clones, less than 85% observed once, and the top ten hold under 3.5%. Study results and caveats: Tumor-resident clones, often undetectable pretreatment in blood, expanded then contracted after pembrolizumab.

V lost 5 bases and J lost 0, with 20 bases in between. Per germline, CDR1 SGHVS and CDR2 FQNEAQ. CDR3 length equals 18 residues. The sequence came from an adult with mismatch repair-deficient cancer. V usage is TRBV7-8 and J usage is TRBJ1-5; D gene unclear. Source: PBMCs, taken before pembrolizumab treatment. The CDR3 reads CASSPMPALFYSNQPQHF. CDR3 nucleotide sequence: TGTGCCAGCAGCCCGATGCCAGCGCTCTTTTATAGCAATCAGCCCCAGCATTTT.